This T cell receptor beta chain was found in a study of blood T cell repertoires in COVID-19. For the study at large: COVID-19 samples from acute and convalescent phases originated in the United States, Italy and Spain.

The CDR3 has 15 residues. The germline CDR1 and CDR2 sequences are LGHNA and YSLEER. V was clipped by 0 bases and J by 8 bases; unmatched bases: 8. What the recovered Cohort 3 donors had was two negative PCRs, clearance, or symptom resolution. Under the authors' procedure: Amplified reference gene primers provided the basis for estimating nucleated cell counts. The method was immunoSEQ multiplex PCR; TCRdb's version includes in-frame clones alone and lacks a portion of them. D and trimming were read from the DNA, whereas the V and J calls and clone size are those reported in that table. The sample has 490,000 or so clones; approximately 87% are singletons.

The sample taken for sequencing was PBMCs or T cells enriched from blood (not recorded which). This rearrangement joins TRBV4-3 to TRBJ1-2; 8 bases line up with TRBD1. This TCR was recovered from a woman aged 35 to 49 who had recovered from COVID-19. The DNA for the CDR3 is TGCGCCAGCAGCCAAGACCTGGGACAGGTCGGGGGCTACACCTTC. It specifies CASSQDLGQVGGYTF.